This T cell receptor (beta chain) was recorded in a study of cytomegalovirus exposure and HLA in healthy donors. Study-level points and caveats: CMV serostatus alone was available as immune exposure information. CMV antigen specificity was confirmed in vitro for three CMV-associated chains.

To note about this clone: The antigen remains unidentified.

Each donor was healthy, and each was a bone marrow donor. Sampled while nominally healthy, donors likely had unrecorded immune exposures. This CDR3 region has 16 residues. Germline V CDR1 and CDR2: MNHEY, SVGAGI. Trimming took off 0 bases at V and 2 bases at J, with 14 bases between the two ends. 60 Vbeta and 13 Jbeta primers were used in PCR. Assay used: immunoSEQ multiplex PCR; TCRdb lists only in-frame clones, some missing. This sample has some 140,000 clones; about 80% occur once, and the top ten carry around 2.2%. This clonotype was sampled from a man aged 25 to 40 in good health and CMV-seronegative. The sequenced sample consisted of PBMCs. The rearrangement links TRBV6-5 to TRBJ2-7, with D perhaps TRBD1 (6 bases). The CDR3, as DNA: TGTGCCAGCAGTTACTCTCGTGGGACATTACCCTACGAGCAGTACTTC. Protein sequence: CASSYSRGTLPYEQYF.